The 13 T cell receptor beta chains presented below share a single source sample, sequenced in a study of control samples from healthy donors and cancer patients. Clones were sequenced by immunoSEQ multiplex PCR, and TCRdb holds only the in-frame ones, with some missing. Among over 50,000 clones listed, 80% were seen once. The sequenced sample was blood. The receptor set was obtained from a man between 65 and 85 years old in good health.

The chain joins TRBV9 to TRBJ1-1; D uncertain. The CDR3 is 13 amino acids. The V gene lost 0 bases and the J gene lost 4 bases, with 7 bases spanning the gap. Germline V lookup: CDR1 SGDLS, CDR2 YYNGEE. CDR3 DNA: TGTGCCAGCAGCGTAGCCCAGTTCACTGAAGCTTTCTTT. Translation gives CASSVAQFTEAFF.

The chain has TRBV7-2 and TRBJ2-5; D call uncertain. The CDR3 runs to 15 residues. V gave up 2 bases and J gave up 5 bases, with 15 bases separating them. Germline assignment: CDR1 SGHTA and CDR2 FQGNSA. The CDR3 DNA sequence: TGTGCCAGCAGCTTATCGGGTCCCCTGTGGGAGACCCAGTACTTC. Amino acid sequence: CASSLSGPLWETQYF.

The chain recombines TRBV19 with TRBJ2-7, with 9 bases identical to TRBD1. Germline V gene data show CDR1 as LNHDA and CDR2 as SQIVND (reference sequence). The CDR3 extends over 15 amino acids. V was clipped by 3 bases and J by 1 base; unmatched bases: 4. In nucleotides, the CDR3 is TGTGCCAGTAGTATTCGACAGGGGGGATCCTACGAGCAGTACTTC. It translates to CASSIRQGGSYEQYF.

V usage is TRBV2 and J usage is TRBJ2-7; TRBD1 agrees at 8 bases. Germline loops: CDR1 SNHLY, CDR2 FYNNEI. V shed 4 bases and J 5 bases; nucleotides not matched to a gene: 7. The length of the CDR3 is 14 residues. CDR3 coding DNA: TGTGCCAGCAGTGGACAGGGGAATACCCACGAGCAGTACTTC. Protein sequence: CASSGQGNTHEQYF. Complete variable domain (other parts from reference TRBV2 and TRBJ2-7): EPEVTQTPSHQVTQMGQEVILRCVPISNHLYFYWYRQILGQKVEFLVSFYNNEISEKSEIFDDQFSVERPDGSNFTLKIRSTKLEDSAMYFCASSGQGNTHEQYFGPGTRLTVT.

The rearrangement links TRBV11-3 to TRBJ2-3; 8 nucleotides line up with TRBD2. The trim removed 7 bases at V and 6 bases at J, leaving 18 bases unmatched. The CDR3 runs to 17 residues. Germline CDR1 SGHNT, CDR2 YENEEA. The CDR3 DNA sequence: TGTGCCAGCACCTTGGGGAATGAGAGCGGGAGCTCGGATACGCAGTATTTT. Its protein product is CASTLGNESGSSDTQYF.

This sequence joins TRBV5-1 and TRBJ2-1, with a possible D match to TRBD1 (5 bases). Germline values: CDR1 SGHRS, CDR2 YFSETQ. V was shortened by 0 bases and J by 5 bases, with 15 bases between the two germline ends. CDR3 length equals 16 residues. CDR3 sequence reads: CASSLGWGFRDNEQFF. The CDR3 DNA sequence: TGCGCCAGCAGCTTGGGGTGGGGCTTTCGAGACAATGAGCAGTTCTTC.

The chain joins TRBV19 to TRBJ2-2, with TRBD2 matching 9 bases. The CDR3 covers 15 residues. Germline V gene data show CDR1 as LNHDA and CDR2 as SQIVND (reference sequence). J was trimmed by 8 bases and V by 3 bases; bases with no gene match: 7. The CDR3 DNA reads TGTGCCAGTAGTATCGAGCCTAGCGGGATTGGGGAGCTGTTTTTT. Protein: CASSIEPSGIGELFF.

This clone was found a few times. The rearrangement joins TRBV10-3 to TRBJ1-3; tentative D call: TRBD1 (5 bases). Per germline, CDR1 ENHRY and CDR2 SYGVKD. V was clipped by 10 bases and J by 3 bases, with 16 bases between them. The CDR3 runs 14 residues. The CDR3 bases are TGTGCCACCGGGTCCGGGACCTTTGGAAACACCATATATTTT. Amino acid sequence: CATGSGTFGNTIYF.

This clone was seen only a few times. The genes are TRBV5-4 and TRBJ2-5; TRBD2 aligns across 7 bases. Trimming cost V 3 bases and J 9 bases; bases outside gene matches: 14. Germline values: CDR1 SGHNT, CDR2 YYREEE (reference sequence). The CDR3 has 15 amino acids. CDR3 in amino acids: CASSSRTRGYGPQYF. The CDR3 nucleotides are TGTGCCAGCAGCTCCCGGACTAGGGGTTATGGACCCCAGTACTTC.

The chain employs TRBV18 and TRBJ1-5, with no clear D. The V gene lost 4 bases and the J gene lost 2 bases, with 6 bases spanning the gap. The CDR3 is made up of 13 amino acids. Germline lookup yields CDR1 KGHSH and CDR2 LQKENI. This CDR3 reads CASSLERNQPQHF. Here the CDR3 DNA reads TGTGCCAGCTCACTTGAACGCAATCAGCCCCAGCATTTT.

This clone turned up a few times. J is TRBJ1-2 and V is TRBV7-6, with D unresolved. CDR3 length: 15 residues. With 0 bases removed from V and 3 bases from J, the gap between germline ends came to 11 bases. The germline gives CDR1 SGHVS, CDR2 FNYEAQ. CDR3 DNA: TGTGCCAGCAGCTTAGCGCGGGCCTCCCACTATGGCTACACCTTC. It is translated as CASSLARASHYGYTF.

CDR3 in amino acids: CASSRDGQANVLTF. DNA for the CDR3: TGTGCCAGCAGTCGAGACGGACAGGCCAACGTCCTGACTTTC. The J gene is TRBJ2-6, the V gene TRBV6-5, with a possible D match to TRBD1 (5 bases). This CDR3 comprises 14 residues. V lost 5 bases and J lost 6, with 11 bases in between. Per germline, CDR1 MNHEY and CDR2 SVGAGI.

The gene calls are TRBV12-5 and TRBJ2-1; 9 bases map to TRBD2. J was trimmed by 3 bases and V by 3 bases; bases with no gene match: 9. The CDR3 consists of 17 residues. Germline-derived CDR1 and CDR2 are LGHNT and FRNRAP. CDR3 coding DNA: TGTGCTAGTGGTTTATCTAGCGGGACGTTTGGCTACAATGAGCAGTTCTTC. This codes for CASGLSSGTFGYNEQFF.